This is a list of T cell receptor beta chains from one sample in a study of cytomegalovirus exposure and HLA in healthy donors. Measured with immunoSEQ multiplex PCR; TCRdb has only the in-frame clones, and not every one. The sample comprises 80,000 to 100,000 clones, 73% of which are singletons, and roughly 3.5% rests with the top ten. Sequenced sample: PBMCs. Receptors originate from a man between 35 and 55 years old in good health and CMV-seronegative. Both conserved end residues are part of each CDR3. The D gene is left open where the match is weak. Clone size is stated in some rows and not others, as once, few, many or a class when expanded.

CDR3 length: 14; V gene: TRBV7-8; D gene: .; clone size: .; J gene: TRBJ2-7; CDR3 DNA: TGTGCCAGCAGCTTAGTCGTCGGACTCTACGAGCAGTACTTC; CDR3 protein: CASSLVVGLYEQYF
CDR3 length: 14; V gene: TRBV5-6; D gene: .; clone size: .; J gene: TRBJ1-2; CDR3 DNA: TGTGCCAGCAGCTTGGGGGCTGACCTTTATGGCTACACCTTC; CDR3 protein: CASSLGADLYGYTF
CDR3 length: 16; V gene: TRBV12-5; D gene: TRBD1; clone size: .; J gene: TRBJ2-5; CDR3 DNA: TGTGCTAGTGGTCCACAGGGGGACGCGAGGCCAGAGACCCAGTACTTC; CDR3 protein: CASGPQGDARPETQYF
CDR3 length: 12; V gene: TRBV10-1; D gene: .; clone size: .; J gene: TRBJ1-5; CDR3 DNA: TGCGCCAGCACTCCCGGGGATCAGCCCCAGCATTTT; CDR3 protein: CASTPGDQPQHF
CDR3 length: 17; V gene: TRBV2; D gene: TRBD2; clone size: .; J gene: TRBJ2-4; CDR3 DNA: TGTGCCAGCAGTCCGATCCTAGCGGGGGTAGCCAAAAACATTCAGTACTTC; CDR3 protein: CASSPILAGVAKNIQYF
CDR3 length: 17; V gene: TRBV4-2; D gene: TRBD2; clone size: .; J gene: TRBJ2-5; CDR3 DNA: TGTGCCAGCAGCCAAGGGGCGGGGGGGACCCTCTCAGAGACCCAGTACTTC; CDR3 protein: CASSQGAGGTLSETQYF
CDR3 length: 17; V gene: TRBV5-1; D gene: TRBD2; clone size: .; J gene: TRBJ2-1; CDR3 DNA: TGCGCCAGCAGCCAAATGACTAGCGGGGGCCCTTACAATGAGCAGTTCTTC; CDR3 protein: CASSQMTSGGPYNEQFF
CDR3 length: 17; V gene: TRBV5-4; D gene: .; clone size: .; J gene: TRBJ1-4; CDR3 DNA: TGTGCCAGCAGCTACGGTCCGGACACCCCAACTAATGAAAAACTGTTTTTT; CDR3 protein: CASSYGPDTPTNEKLFF
CDR3 length: 14; V gene: TRBV6-6; D gene: .; clone size: .; J gene: TRBJ2-7; CDR3 DNA: TGTGCCAGCAGTACGACAGGTCCGAGGGGCGAGCAGTACTTC; CDR3 protein: CASSTTGPRGEQYF
CDR3 length: 18; V gene: TRBV27; D gene: TRBD2; clone size: .; J gene: TRBJ2-2; CDR3 DNA: TGTGCCAGCAGTTCAAGACTAGCGGGGGGAAGCAACACCGGGGAGCTGTTTTTT; CDR3 protein: CASSSRLAGGSNTGELFF
CDR3 length: 14; V gene: TRBV27; D gene: TRBD1; clone size: few; J gene: TRBJ1-6; CDR3 DNA: TGTGCCAGCAACTCAGGACAGGGGCTCTCACCCCTCCACTTT; CDR3 protein: CASNSGQGLSPLHF
CDR3 length: 15; V gene: TRBV5-4; D gene: .; clone size: .; J gene: TRBJ2-7; CDR3 DNA: TGTGCCAGCAGCGGGGGGGCCCGGGGACGCTACGAGCAGTACTTC; CDR3 protein: CASSGGARGRYEQYF
CDR3 length: 15; V gene: TRBV6-1; D gene: TRBD1; clone size: once; J gene: TRBJ1-6; CDR3 DNA: TGTGCCAGCAGCCTGGACAGGGGGCGCGTGTCACCCCTCCACTTT; CDR3 protein: CASSLDRGRVSPLHF
CDR3 length: 15; V gene: TRBV7-2; D gene: TRBD1; clone size: .; J gene: TRBJ2-5; CDR3 DNA: TGTGCCAGCAGCTTAGGAGACAGGGGGTGGGAGACCCAGTACTTC; CDR3 protein: CASSLGDRGWETQYF
CDR3 length: 15; V gene: TRBV6-6; D gene: .; clone size: few; J gene: TRBJ2-1; CDR3 DNA: TGTGCCAGCAGTTATCAGGGGAGGGGGAATAATGAGCAGTTCTTC; CDR3 protein: CASSYQGRGNNEQFF
CDR3 length: 12; V gene: TRBV15; D gene: .; clone size: .; J gene: TRBJ1-1; CDR3 DNA: TGTGCCACCAGGGGGCTGGACACTGAAGCTTTCTTT; CDR3 protein: CATRGLDTEAFF
CDR3 length: 14; V gene: TRBV5-6; D gene: TRBD1; clone size: .; J gene: TRBJ2-5; CDR3 DNA: TGTGCCAGCAGCTTGGACAGGGGAAAAGAGACCCAGTACTTC; CDR3 protein: CASSLDRGKETQYF
CDR3 length: 15; V gene: TRBV7-9; D gene: TRBD2; clone size: .; J gene: TRBJ2-1; CDR3 DNA: TGTGCCAGCAGCTCGACTAGCGGGGGGATGAATGAGCAGTTCTTC; CDR3 protein: CASSSTSGGMNEQFF
CDR3 length: 17; V gene: TRBV29-1; D gene: TRBD1; clone size: .; J gene: TRBJ2-1; CDR3 DNA: TGCAGCGTCGCGACTCACGGACAGGCTCGGCATCTGGATGAGCAGTTCTTC; CDR3 protein: CSVATHGQARHLDEQFF
CDR3 length: 17; V gene: TRBV18; D gene: TRBD2; clone size: .; J gene: TRBJ2-1; CDR3 DNA: TGTGCCAGCTCACCAACCGTAGGGACTAGCGGCTACAATGAGCAGTTCTTC; CDR3 protein: CASSPTVGTSGYNEQFF
CDR3 length: 13; V gene: TRBV7-9; D gene: .; clone size: once; J gene: TRBJ2-3; CDR3 DNA: TGTGCCAGCAGCTTAGGTTCAGGAGATACGCAGTATTTT; CDR3 protein: CASSLGSGDTQYF
CDR3 length: 15; V gene: TRBV9; D gene: TRBD1; clone size: .; J gene: TRBJ2-3; CDR3 DNA: TGTGCCAGCACCCAGACAGGGTGGGCCGCAGATACGCAGTATTTT; CDR3 protein: CASTQTGWAADTQYF